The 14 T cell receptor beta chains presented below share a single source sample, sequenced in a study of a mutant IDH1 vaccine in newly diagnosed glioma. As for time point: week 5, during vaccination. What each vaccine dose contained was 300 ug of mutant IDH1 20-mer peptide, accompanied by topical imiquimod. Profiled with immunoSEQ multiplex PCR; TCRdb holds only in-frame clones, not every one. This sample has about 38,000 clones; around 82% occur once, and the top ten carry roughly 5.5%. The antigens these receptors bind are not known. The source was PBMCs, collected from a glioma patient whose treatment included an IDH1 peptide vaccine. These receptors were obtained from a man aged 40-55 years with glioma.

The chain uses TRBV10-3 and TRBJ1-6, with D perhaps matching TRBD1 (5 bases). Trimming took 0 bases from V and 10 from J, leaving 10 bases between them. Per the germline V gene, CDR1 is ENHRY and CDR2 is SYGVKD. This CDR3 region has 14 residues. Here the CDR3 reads CAISESGDRSPLHF. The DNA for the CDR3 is TGTGCCATCAGTGAGTCAGGGGACCGATCACCCCTCCACTTT.

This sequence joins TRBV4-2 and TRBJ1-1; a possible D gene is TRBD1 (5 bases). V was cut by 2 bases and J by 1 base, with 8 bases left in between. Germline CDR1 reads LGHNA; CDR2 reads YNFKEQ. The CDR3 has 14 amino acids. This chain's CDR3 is CASSQLGQNTEAFF. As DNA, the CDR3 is TGTGCCAGCAGCCAACTCGGACAGAACACTGAAGCTTTCTTT.

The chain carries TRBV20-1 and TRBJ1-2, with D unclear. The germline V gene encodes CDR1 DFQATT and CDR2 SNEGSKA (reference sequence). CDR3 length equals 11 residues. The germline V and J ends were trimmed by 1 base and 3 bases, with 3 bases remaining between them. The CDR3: CSARGHYGYTF. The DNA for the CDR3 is TGCAGTGCTAGAGGTCACTATGGCTACACCTTC.

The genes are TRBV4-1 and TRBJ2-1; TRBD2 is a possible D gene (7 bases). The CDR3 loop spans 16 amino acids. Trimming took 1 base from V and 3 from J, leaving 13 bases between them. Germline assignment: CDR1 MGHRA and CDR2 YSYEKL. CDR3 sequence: CASSQVRGGGYNEQFF. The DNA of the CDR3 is TGCGCCAGCAGCCAAGTAAGGGGGGGTGGCTACAATGAGCAGTTCTTC.

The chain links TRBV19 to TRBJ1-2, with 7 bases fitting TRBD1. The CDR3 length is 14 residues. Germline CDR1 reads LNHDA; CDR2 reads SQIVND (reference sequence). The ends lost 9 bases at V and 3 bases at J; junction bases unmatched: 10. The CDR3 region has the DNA TGTGCCAGCTCAAACAGGGGCGACGACTATGGCTACACCTTC. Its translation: CASSNRGDDYGYTF.

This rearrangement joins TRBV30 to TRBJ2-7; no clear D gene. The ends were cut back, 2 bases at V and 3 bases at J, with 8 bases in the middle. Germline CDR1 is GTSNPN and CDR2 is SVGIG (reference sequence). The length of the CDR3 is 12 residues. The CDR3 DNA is TGTGCCTGGAGTCTGGGATTCTACGAGCAGTACTTC. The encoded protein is CAWSLGFYEQYF.

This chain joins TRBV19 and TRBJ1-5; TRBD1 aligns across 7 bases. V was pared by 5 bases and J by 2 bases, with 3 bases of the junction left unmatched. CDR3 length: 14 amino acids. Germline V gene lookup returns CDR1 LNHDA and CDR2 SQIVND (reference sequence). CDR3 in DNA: TGTGCCAGTAGTCCTGGGACAGGCAATCAGCCCCAGCATTTT. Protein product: CASSPGTGNQPQHF.

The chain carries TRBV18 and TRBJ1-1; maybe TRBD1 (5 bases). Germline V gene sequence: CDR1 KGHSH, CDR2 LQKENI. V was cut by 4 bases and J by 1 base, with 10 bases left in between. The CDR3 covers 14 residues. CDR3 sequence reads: CASSLGPKNTEAFF. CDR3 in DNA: TGTGCCAGCTCACTGGGACCGAAGAACACTGAAGCTTTCTTT. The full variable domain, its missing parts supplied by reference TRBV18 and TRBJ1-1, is NAGVMQNPRHLVRRRGQEARLRCSPMKGHSHVYWYRQLPEEGLKFMVYLQKENIIDESGMPKERFSAEFPKEGPSILRIQQVVRGDSAAYFCASSLGPKNTEAFFGQGTRLTVV.

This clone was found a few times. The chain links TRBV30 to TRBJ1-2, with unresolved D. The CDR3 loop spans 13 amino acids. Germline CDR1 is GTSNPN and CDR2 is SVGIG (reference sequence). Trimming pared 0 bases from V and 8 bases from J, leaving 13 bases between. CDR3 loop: CAWSVTHHRGYTF. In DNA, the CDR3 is TGTGCCTGGAGTGTAACCCACCATCGGGGCTACACCTTC.

CDR3 nucleotide sequence: TGTGCCAGCAGTCTATCACCTACAGGGGTCCAAGAGACCCAGTACTTC. Translated, it gives CASSLSPTGVQETQYF. This chain connects TRBV2 to TRBJ2-5; 7 bases fit TRBD1. J gave up 1 base and V 5 bases, and 10 bases lay outside the gene matches. This CDR3 is built from 16 residues. Germline V gene lookup returns CDR1 SNHLY and CDR2 FYNNEI.

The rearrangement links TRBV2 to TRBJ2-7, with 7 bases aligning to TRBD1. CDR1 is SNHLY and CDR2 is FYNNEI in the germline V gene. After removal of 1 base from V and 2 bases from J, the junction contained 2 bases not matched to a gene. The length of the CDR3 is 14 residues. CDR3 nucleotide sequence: TGTGCCAGCAGTGAAGACCAGGGGGCCTACGAGCAGTACTTC. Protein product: CASSEDQGAYEQYF.

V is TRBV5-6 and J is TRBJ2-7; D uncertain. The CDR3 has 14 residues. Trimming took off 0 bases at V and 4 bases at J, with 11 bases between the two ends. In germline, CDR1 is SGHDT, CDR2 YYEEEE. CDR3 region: CASSLEAYVYEQYF. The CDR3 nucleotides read TGTGCCAGCAGCTTGGAAGCGTACGTTTACGAGCAGTACTTC. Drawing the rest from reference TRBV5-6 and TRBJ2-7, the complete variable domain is DAGVTQSPTHLIKTRGQQVTLRCSPKSGHDTVSWYQQALGQGPQFIFQYYEEEERQRGNFPDRFSGHQFPNYSSELNVNALLLGDSALYLCASSLEAYVYEQYFGPGTRLTVT.

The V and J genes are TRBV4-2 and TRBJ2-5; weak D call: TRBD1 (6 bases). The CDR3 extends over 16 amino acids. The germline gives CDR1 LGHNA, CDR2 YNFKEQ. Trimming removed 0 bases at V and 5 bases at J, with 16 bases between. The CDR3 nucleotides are TGTGCCAGCAGCCAAGATTTTTTGGGGGCGGATGAGACCCAGTACTTC. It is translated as CASSQDFLGADETQYF.

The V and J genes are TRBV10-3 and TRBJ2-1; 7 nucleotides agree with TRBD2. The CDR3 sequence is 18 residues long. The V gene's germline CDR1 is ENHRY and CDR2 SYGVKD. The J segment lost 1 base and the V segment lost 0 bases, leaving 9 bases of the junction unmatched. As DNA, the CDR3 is TGTGCCATCAGTGAGTCGACTCGAGCGGGGAGTTCCTACAATGAGCAGTTCTTC. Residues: CAISESTRAGSSYNEQFF.